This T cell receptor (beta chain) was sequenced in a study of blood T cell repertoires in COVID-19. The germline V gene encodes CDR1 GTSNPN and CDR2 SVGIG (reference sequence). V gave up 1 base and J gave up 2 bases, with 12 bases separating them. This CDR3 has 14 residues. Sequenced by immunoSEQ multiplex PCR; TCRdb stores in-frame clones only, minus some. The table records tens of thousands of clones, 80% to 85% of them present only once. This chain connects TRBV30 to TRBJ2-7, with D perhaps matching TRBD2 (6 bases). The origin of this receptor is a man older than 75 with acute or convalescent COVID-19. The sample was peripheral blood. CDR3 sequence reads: CAWSDKGLPYEQYF. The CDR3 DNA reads TGTGCCTGGAGTGATAAGGGACTGCCCTACGAGCAGTACTTC.